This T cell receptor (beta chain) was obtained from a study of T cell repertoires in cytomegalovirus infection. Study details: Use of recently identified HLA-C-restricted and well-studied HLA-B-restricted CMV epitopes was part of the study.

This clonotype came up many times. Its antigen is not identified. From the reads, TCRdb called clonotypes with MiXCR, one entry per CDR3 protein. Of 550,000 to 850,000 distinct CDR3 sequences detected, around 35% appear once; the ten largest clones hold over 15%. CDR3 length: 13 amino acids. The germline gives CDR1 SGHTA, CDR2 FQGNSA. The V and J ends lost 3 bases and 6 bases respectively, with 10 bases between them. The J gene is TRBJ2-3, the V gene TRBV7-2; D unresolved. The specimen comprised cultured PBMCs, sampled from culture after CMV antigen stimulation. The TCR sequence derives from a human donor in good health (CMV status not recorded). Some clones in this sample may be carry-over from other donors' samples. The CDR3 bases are TGTGCCAGCAGCTTCGGCATGGGGGATACGCAGTATTTT. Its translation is CASSFGMGDTQYF.